The clone carrying this TCR beta chain was counted a few times. Its antigen is not identified. The sample comes from a study of human T cells and chemical hapten exposure. Turning to the study itself: Epicutaneous patch tests delivered 0.01% DPC to the upper back, with evaluation at 6 days. A mostly female patient group had alopecia areata, totalis or universalis.

Time point of the sample: pre-sensitization, week 0. Described treatment: therapeutic diphenylcyclopropenone sensitization with weekly scalp DPC. Study-wide points: The study found expanded TCRs formed significantly more large CDR3 similarity clusters than controls.

Library preparation tagged each individual cDNA molecule with a unique molecular identifier. TCRdb reprocessed the RACE reads with MiXCR, giving one entry per CDR3 protein. The sample shows 95,000 to 150,000 distinct CDR3 sequences, about 14% of them seen only once. The sequence was obtained from a woman aged 18-29 years with alopecia areata. Some clones in this sample may be carry-over from other donors' samples. Sequences were derived from whole blood, sampled in connection with sensitization to the hapten diphenylcyclopropenone (DPC).

The CDR3 protein is CATSRGQGWGTEAFF. The CDR3 DNA reads TGTGCCACCAGCAGAGGCCAGGGCTGGGGCACTGAAGCTTTCTTT. V and J are TRBV15 and TRBJ1-1; a possible D gene is TRBD1 (5 bases). This CDR3 contains 15 residues. V was shortened by 1 base and J by 4 bases, with 13 bases between the two germline ends. Germline CDR1 is LNHNV and CDR2 is YYDKDF (reference sequence). The whole variable domain, filled in from reference TRBV15 and TRBJ1-1, reads DAMVIQNPRYQVTQFGKPVTLSCSQTLNHNVMYWYQQKSSQAPKLLFHYYDKDFNNEADTPDNFQSRRPNTSFCFLDIRSPGLGDTAMYLCATSRGQGWGTEAFFGQGTRLTVV.